These 23 T cell receptor beta chains were all obtained from the same sample, sequenced in a study of T cell responses to AZD1222 COVID-19 vaccine. Sequenced by immunoSEQ multiplex PCR; TCRdb stores in-frame clones only, minus some. The sample records about 100,000 clones, approximately 90% being singletons. Material: peripheral blood, obtained on day 0 of AZD1222 vaccination. The receptors shown here come from an adult in good health.

The genes are TRBV6-5 and TRBJ1-1; no clear D gene. The germline V and J ends were trimmed by 2 bases and 6 bases, with 13 bases remaining between them. The CDR3 has 14 amino acids. Germline-derived CDR1 and CDR2 are MNHEY and SVGAGI. The DNA of the CDR3 is TGTGCCAGCAGTTACGATCTGGTCGAAGCTGAAGCTTTCTTT. Translation: CASSYDLVEAEAFF.

This clone was observed a single time. The chain employs TRBV4-3 and TRBJ1-3; D is ambiguous. CDR3 length: 15 amino acids. From germline, CDR1 is LGHNA and CDR2 YSLEER. V lost 0 bases to trimming and J lost 0 bases, with 6 bases between them. CDR3 nucleotide sequence: TGCGCCAGCAGCCAAGAGGGCCGCTCTGGAAACACCATATATTTT. Its translation is CASSQEGRSGNTIYF.

The chain couples TRBV6-4 to TRBJ2-7, with D possibly matching TRBD2 (6 bases). The germline CDR1 and CDR2 sequences are MRHNA and SNTAGT. The CDR3 extends over 14 amino acids. Trimming pared 3 bases from V and 1 base from J, leaving 10 bases between. CDR3 coding DNA: TGTGCCAGCAGTGAGGACTATTCTTCCTACGAGCAGTACTTC. Encoded protein: CASSEDYSSYEQYF.

This rearrangement joins TRBV30 to TRBJ1-1; tentative D call: TRBD1 (6 bases). V lost 0 bases and J 5 bases, leaving 16 bases between the germline ends. The CDR3 extends over 15 amino acids. Germline lookup yields CDR1 GTSNPN and CDR2 SVGIG (reference sequence). CDR3 sequence (DNA): TGTGCCTGGAGTGTCACCCGGGGGGGCCAGACTGAAGCTTTCTTT. Residues: CAWSVTRGGQTEAFF.

The J gene is TRBJ1-3, the V gene TRBV4-3; the D is unclear. Trimming shortened V by 2 bases and J by 0 bases, and 14 bases separated the two germline ends. The germline V gene has CDR1 LGHNA and CDR2 YSLEER. The CDR3 sequence is 17 residues long. This chain's CDR3 is CASSQTSGLSSGNTIYF. CDR3 DNA sequence: TGCGCCAGCAGCCAAACGAGTGGACTGTCCTCTGGAAACACCATATATTTT.

V is TRBV29-1 and J is TRBJ1-2, with 7 bases that match TRBD1. The CDR3 loop spans 11 amino acids. The V gene's germline CDR1 is SQVTM and CDR2 ANQGSEA. V was clipped by 7 bases and J by 5 bases; unmatched bases: 4. CDR3 in DNA: TGCAGCGGCGGACAGGAGTATGGCTACACCTTC. Residues: CSGGQEYGYTF.

The gene calls are TRBV11-1 and TRBJ1-3, with D uncertain. Deletions cut 6 bases from V and 0 bases from J, with 12 bases between. This CDR3 is built from 15 residues. Germline V lookup: CDR1 SGHAT, CDR2 FQDESV (reference sequence). The CDR3 sequence is CASRFEADSGNTIYF. In nucleotides, the CDR3 is TGTGCCAGCAGATTCGAGGCTGACTCTGGAAACACCATATATTTT.

This chain links TRBV11-2 with TRBJ1-2; D is undetermined. Germline CDR1 reads SGHAT; CDR2 reads FQNNGV. Trimming shortened V by 5 bases and J by 1 base, and 8 bases separated the two germline ends. This CDR3 region has 13 residues. The DNA of the CDR3 is TGTGCCAGCAGCGTTGCCATTAACTATGGCTACACCTTC. The encoded protein is CASSVAINYGYTF.

The J gene is TRBJ1-2, the V gene TRBV12-5, with 8 positions matching TRBD1. The germline V gene encodes CDR1 LGHNT and CDR2 FRNRAP. The J segment lost 8 bases and the V segment lost 5 bases, leaving 7 bases of the junction unmatched. The CDR3 runs 13 residues. CDR3 DNA sequence: TGTGCTAGTGGTCTGCGGACAGGGAGAGGCTACACCTTC. It encodes CASGLRTGRGYTF.

This sequence joins TRBV5-1 and TRBJ1-1; no clear D. Germline V gene lookup returns CDR1 SGHRS and CDR2 YFSETQ. There are 14 residues in the CDR3. V was shortened by 1 base and J by 3 bases, with 10 bases between the two germline ends. This CDR3 reads CASSLNNGDTEAFF. The DNA of the CDR3 is TGCGCCAGCAGCTTGAATAATGGGGACACTGAAGCTTTCTTT. The full variable domain, rest sourced from reference TRBV5-1 and TRBJ1-1, is KAGVTQTPRYLIKTRGQQVTLSCSPISGHRSVSWYQQTPGQGLQFLFEYFSETQRNKGNFPGRFSGRQFSNSRSEMNVSTLELGDSALYLCASSLNNGDTEAFFGQGTRLTVV.

The rearrangement joins TRBV28 to TRBJ1-5; unclear D gene. In germline, CDR1 is MDHEN, CDR2 SYDVKM. The V end lost 1 base, the J end lost 5 bases, and 15 bases lay between the germline ends. This CDR3 is 16 amino acids long. CDR3 amino acids: CASSLSGVGPDQPQHF. In DNA form, the CDR3 reads TGTGCCAGCAGTTTATCTGGGGTGGGCCCAGATCAGCCCCAGCATTTT.

The chain is built from TRBV4-3 and TRBJ2-7; D not resolved. The V and J ends lost 0 bases and 7 bases respectively, with 16 bases between them. The germline V gene encodes CDR1 LGHNA and CDR2 YSLEER. The CDR3 is 15 amino acids. The CDR3 sequence: CASSQDLPGLGEQYF. CDR3 nucleotide sequence: TGCGCCAGCAGCCAAGATCTACCGGGTTTGGGGGAGCAGTACTTC.

The V and J genes are TRBV14 and TRBJ2-5; TRBD2 is a possible D gene (6 bases). This CDR3 spans 14 amino acids. Per germline, CDR1 SGHDN and CDR2 FVKESK. V was shortened by 4 bases and J by 5 bases, with 14 bases between the two germline ends. CDR3 protein: CASSLSGGKETQYF. In nucleotides, the CDR3 is TGTGCCAGCAGCCTCTCTGGGGGGAAGGAGACCCAGTACTTC.

The chain combines TRBV7-6 with TRBJ2-7, with D perhaps TRBD1 (5 bases). Germline V lookup: CDR1 SGHVS, CDR2 FNYEAQ. Trimming left V 0 bases short and J 6 bases short, with 6 bases between. The CDR3 extends over 12 amino acids. The CDR3 DNA reads TGTGCCAGCAGCTTAGCGGACACCGAGCAGTACTTC. It yields the protein CASSLADTEQYF. The complete variable domain, with remaining parts taken from reference TRBV7-6 and TRBJ2-7, reads GAGVSQSPRYKVTKRGQDVALRCDPISGHVSLYWYRQALGQGPEFLTYFNYEAQQDKSGLPNDRFSAERPEGSISTLTIQRTEQRDSAMYRCASSLADTEQYFGPGTRLTVT.

This chain uses TRBV5-1 with TRBJ1-4, with D possibly being TRBD1 (5 bases). Trimming shortened V by 6 bases and J by 0 bases, and 12 bases separated the two germline ends. Germline V lookup: CDR1 SGHRS, CDR2 YFSETQ. The CDR3 runs 15 residues. The CDR3 nucleotides read TGCGCCAGCAACCGGGGGGAAGCAACTAATGAAAAACTGTTTTTT. It translates to CASNRGEATNEKLFF.

The chain joins TRBV21-1 to TRBJ2-2. TRBV21-1 is classified as a pseudogene. The CDR3 contains 15 residues. CDR3 region: CARKGIPWDTGELFF. DNA for the CDR3: TGTGCCAGGAAAGGGATCCCGTGGGACACCGGGGAGCTGTTTTTT.

The V gene is TRBV5-6, the J gene TRBJ2-7; D is ambiguous. Germline assignment: CDR1 SGHDT and CDR2 YYEEEE. V gave up 1 base and J gave up 3 bases, with 14 bases separating them. This CDR3 contains 15 residues. The CDR3: CASSLHGSSSYEQYF. CDR3 sequence (DNA): TGTGCCAGCAGCTTGCACGGATCAAGTAGCTACGAGCAGTACTTC.

The chain joins TRBV7-9 to TRBJ1-1, with a weak D call TRBD1 (6 bases). Germline V CDR1 and CDR2: SEHNR, FQNEAQ (reference sequence). The CDR3 sequence is 14 residues long. The V end lost 5 bases, the J end lost 1 base, and 11 bases lay between the germline ends. CDR3 residues: CASSPRTENTEAFF. As DNA, the CDR3 is TGTGCCAGCAGCCCCCGGACAGAGAACACTGAAGCTTTCTTT.

The DNA of the CDR3 is TGCGCCAGCAGCCAAGATACGGGGCCAGATACGCAGTATTTT. This sequence encodes CASSQDTGPDTQYF. The J gene is TRBJ2-3, the V gene TRBV4-3; TRBD1 or TRBD2 may be the D gene (5 bases each). V lost 0 bases to trimming and J lost 4 bases, with 8 bases between them. CDR1 and CDR2 (germline): LGHNA, YSLEER. The CDR3 contains 14 residues.

The V and J genes are TRBV5-1 and TRBJ1-1; a possible D gene is TRBD1 (6 bases). The CDR3 is 15 residues long. Germline V gene sequence: CDR1 SGHRS, CDR2 YFSETQ. V was trimmed by 0 bases and J by 1 base, leaving 10 bases between them. The chain's CDR3 is CASSLEGGANTEAFF. CDR3 bases: TGCGCCAGCAGCTTGGAGGGGGGTGCGAACACTGAAGCTTTCTTT.

The chain recombines TRBV19 with TRBJ2-4; 7 nucleotides match TRBD1. The CDR3 extends over 17 amino acids. The junction had 17 bases not matched to a gene; V was cut back by 6 bases and J by 6 bases. CDR1 is LNHDA, CDR2 SQIVND, per germline (reference sequence). The CDR3 DNA reads as TGTGCCAGTAGCCCACCCCAAACGGGACAGCACTCAAACATTCAGTACTTC. This encodes CASSPPQTGQHSNIQYF.

This chain connects TRBV5-6 to TRBJ2-2; 10 bases are shared with TRBD2. The CDR3 has 19 amino acids. CDR1 and CDR2 from the germline V gene are SGHDT and YYEEEE. J lost 0 bases, V lost 5 bases, and 13 bases had no gene match. CDR3: CASSSFSLAGGPNTGELFF. The CDR3, as DNA: TGTGCCAGCAGTTCGTTCTCTTTAGCGGGAGGCCCGAACACCGGGGAGCTGTTTTTT.

To note about this clone: One end of the junction fails to match germline, which may point to a read error. The chain is built from TRBV19 and TRBJ2-7; 7 bases are shared with TRBD1. The germline CDR1 and CDR2 sequences are LNHDA and SQIVND (reference sequence). The length of the CDR3 is 14 residues. The CDR3, as DNA: TGTGCCAGTAGCATAGGACAGGTCTCCTACGAGCAGTACTTC. It encodes CASSIGQVSYEQYF.